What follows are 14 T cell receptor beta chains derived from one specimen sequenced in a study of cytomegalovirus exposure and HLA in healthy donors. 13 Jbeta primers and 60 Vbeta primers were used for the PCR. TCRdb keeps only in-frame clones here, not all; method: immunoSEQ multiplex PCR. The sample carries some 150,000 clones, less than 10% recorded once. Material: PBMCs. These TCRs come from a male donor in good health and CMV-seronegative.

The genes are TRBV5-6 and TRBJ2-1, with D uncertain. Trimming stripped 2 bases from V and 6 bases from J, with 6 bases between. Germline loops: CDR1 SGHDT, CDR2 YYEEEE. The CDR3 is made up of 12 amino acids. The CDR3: CASSFVLNEQFF. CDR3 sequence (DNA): TGTGCCAGCAGCTTCGTCCTCAATGAGCAGTTCTTC.

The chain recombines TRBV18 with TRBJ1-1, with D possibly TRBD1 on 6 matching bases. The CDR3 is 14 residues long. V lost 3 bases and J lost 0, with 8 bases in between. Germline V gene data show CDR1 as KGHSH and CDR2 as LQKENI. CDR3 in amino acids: CASSPGHLNTEAFF. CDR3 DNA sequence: TGTGCCAGCTCACCGGGACATTTGAACACTGAAGCTTTCTTT.

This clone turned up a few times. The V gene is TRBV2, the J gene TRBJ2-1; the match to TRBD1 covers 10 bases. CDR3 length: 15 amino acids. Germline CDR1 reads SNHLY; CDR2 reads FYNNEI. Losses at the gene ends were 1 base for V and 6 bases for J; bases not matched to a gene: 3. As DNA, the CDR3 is TGTGCCAGCAGTGAAGGGGACAGGGGAGTCAATGAGCAGTTCTTC. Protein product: CASSEGDRGVNEQFF.

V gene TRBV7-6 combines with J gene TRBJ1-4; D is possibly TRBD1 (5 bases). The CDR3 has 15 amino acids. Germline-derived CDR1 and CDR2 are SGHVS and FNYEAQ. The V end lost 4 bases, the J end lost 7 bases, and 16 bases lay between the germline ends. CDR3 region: CASSSFGRGGEKLFF. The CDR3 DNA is TGTGCCAGCAGCTCATTCGGGAGGGGAGGTGAAAAACTGTTTTTT.

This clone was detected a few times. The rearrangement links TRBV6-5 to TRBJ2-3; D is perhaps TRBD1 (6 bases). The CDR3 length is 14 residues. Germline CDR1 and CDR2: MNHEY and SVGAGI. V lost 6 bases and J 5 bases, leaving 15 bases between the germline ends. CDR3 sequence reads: CASRSTGIIDTQYF. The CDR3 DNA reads TGTGCCAGCAGGTCCACAGGGATCATAGATACGCAGTATTTT.

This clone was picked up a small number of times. CDR3 amino acids: CASSQGGQLLPTGELFF. The CDR3 DNA sequence: TGCGCCAGCAGCCAGGGGGGTCAGCTGCTCCCAACCGGGGAGCTGTTTTTT. The chain joins TRBV4-3 to TRBJ2-2; a weak D match, TRBD2 (6 bases). V was pared by 3 bases and J by 5 bases, with 19 bases between. This CDR3 has 17 amino acids. From germline, CDR1 is LGHNA and CDR2 YSLEER.

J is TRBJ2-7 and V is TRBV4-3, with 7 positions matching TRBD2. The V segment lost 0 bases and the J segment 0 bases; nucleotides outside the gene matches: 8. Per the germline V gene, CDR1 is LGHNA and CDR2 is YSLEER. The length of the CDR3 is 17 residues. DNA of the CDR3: TGCGCCAGCAGCCAAGATACCCTAGCGGAGGACTCCTACGAGCAGTACTTC. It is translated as CASSQDTLAEDSYEQYF.

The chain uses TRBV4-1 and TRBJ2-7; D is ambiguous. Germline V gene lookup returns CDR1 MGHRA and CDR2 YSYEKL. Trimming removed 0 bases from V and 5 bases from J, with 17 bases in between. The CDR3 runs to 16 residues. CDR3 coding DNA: TGCGCCAGCAGCCAAGATAACTATCTGGGTGGTGACGAGCAGTACTTC. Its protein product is CASSQDNYLGGDEQYF.

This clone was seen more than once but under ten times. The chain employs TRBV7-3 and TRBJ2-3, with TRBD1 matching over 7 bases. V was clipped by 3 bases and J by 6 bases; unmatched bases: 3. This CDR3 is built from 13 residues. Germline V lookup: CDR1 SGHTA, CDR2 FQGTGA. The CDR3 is CASSFDRADTQYF. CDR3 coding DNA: TGTGCCAGCAGCTTTGACAGGGCCGATACGCAGTATTTT.

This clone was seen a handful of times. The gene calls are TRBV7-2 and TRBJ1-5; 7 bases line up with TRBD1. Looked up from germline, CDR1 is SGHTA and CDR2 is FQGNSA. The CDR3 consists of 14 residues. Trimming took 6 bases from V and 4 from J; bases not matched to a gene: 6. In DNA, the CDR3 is TGTGCCAGCAGTCCGGGACAGTTAAATCAGCCCCAGCATTTT. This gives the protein CASSPGQLNQPQHF.

The CDR3 here is CASSAHRDILYNEQFF. The DNA of the CDR3 is TGTGCCAGCAGCGCACACCGGGACATTCTCTACAATGAGCAGTTCTTC. J is TRBJ2-1 and V is TRBV7-2; tentative D call: TRBD1 (6 bases). The CDR3 runs to 16 residues. Trimming took off 5 bases at V and 3 bases at J, with 17 bases between the two ends. Germline CDR1 and CDR2: SGHTA and FQGNSA.

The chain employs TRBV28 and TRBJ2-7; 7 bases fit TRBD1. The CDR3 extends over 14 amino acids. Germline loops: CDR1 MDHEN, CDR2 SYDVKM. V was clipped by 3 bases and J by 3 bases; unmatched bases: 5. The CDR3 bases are TGTGCCAGCAGTTTCGAGGGGGCGAGCTACGAGCAGTACTTC. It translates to CASSFEGASYEQYF.

The CDR3 here is CASSQDLRPEQYF. Written as DNA, the CDR3 is TGCGCCAGCAGCCAAGATTTGCGGCCCGAGCAGTACTTC. The J gene is TRBJ2-7, the V gene TRBV4-3; no firm D call. This CDR3 is built from 13 residues. The germline V gene has CDR1 LGHNA and CDR2 YSLEER. V was trimmed by 0 bases and J by 6 bases, leaving 9 bases between them.

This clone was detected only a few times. The CDR3 is CASSINQGSLNGYTF. The CDR3 nucleotides read TGTGCCAGTAGTATCAACCAGGGAAGTCTTAACGGCTACACCTTC. J is TRBJ1-2 and V is TRBV19, with a tentative D call TRBD1 (5 bases). This CDR3 has 15 residues. Looked up from germline, CDR1 is LNHDA and CDR2 is SQIVND (reference sequence). Trimming removed 3 bases at V and 8 bases at J, with 19 bases between.